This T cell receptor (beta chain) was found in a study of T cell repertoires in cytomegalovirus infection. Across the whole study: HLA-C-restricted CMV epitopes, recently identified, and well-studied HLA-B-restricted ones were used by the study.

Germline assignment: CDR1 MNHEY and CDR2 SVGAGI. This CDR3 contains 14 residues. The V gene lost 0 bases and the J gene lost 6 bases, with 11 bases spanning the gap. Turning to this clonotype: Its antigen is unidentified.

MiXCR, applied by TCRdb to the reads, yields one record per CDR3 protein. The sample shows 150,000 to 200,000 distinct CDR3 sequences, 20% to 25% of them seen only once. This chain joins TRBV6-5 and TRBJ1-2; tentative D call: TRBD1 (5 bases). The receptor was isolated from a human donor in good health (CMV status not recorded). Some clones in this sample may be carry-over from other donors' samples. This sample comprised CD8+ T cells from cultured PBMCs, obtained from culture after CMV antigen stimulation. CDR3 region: CASSYSGQKDGYTF. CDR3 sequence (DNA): TGTGCCAGCAGTTACTCGGGGCAGAAAGATGGCTACACCTTC.